One sample yielded the 31 T cell receptor beta chains listed below, sequenced in a study of blood T cell repertoires in COVID-19. Using immunoSEQ multiplex PCR, the repertoire was profiled, and TCRdb retains in-frame clones only, with some absent. The sample holds 230,000 or so clones, 75% to 85% seen once. Sequencing used peripheral blood. The receptors were sampled from a middle-aged woman who had recovered from COVID-19.

The chain has TRBV29-1 and TRBJ2-7, with 7 bases identical to TRBD1. The V gene's germline CDR1 is SQVTM and CDR2 ANQGSEA. The CDR3 spans 13 residues. V shed 6 bases, J shed 2 bases, and the junction held 7 bases outside the gene matches. Written as DNA, the CDR3 is TGCAGCGTAGGACAGGCATTGCCCTACGAGCAGTACTTC. It yields the protein CSVGQALPYEQYF.

The V call is TRBV4-3, the J call TRBJ2-5; D might be TRBD2 (7 bases). This CDR3 region has 18 residues. CDR1 is LGHNA, CDR2 YSLEER, per germline. Trimming cost V 1 base and J 7 bases, with 25 bases left between them. CDR3 region: CASSQVFAGGGLRGTQYF. DNA of the CDR3: TGCGCCAGCAGCCAAGTATTTGCCGGCGGGGGCCTTAGGGGGACCCAGTACTTC.

V is TRBV11-2 and J is TRBJ2-7; 7 bases are a match to TRBD1. The CDR3 totals 15 residues. Trimming at V came to 3 bases and at J to 2 bases, leaving 7 bases not matched to a gene. Germline assignment: CDR1 SGHAT and CDR2 FQNNGV. CDR3 protein: CASSFSGTDPYEQYF. CDR3 bases: TGTGCCAGCAGCTTTTCCGGGACAGACCCCTACGAGCAGTACTTC. The complete variable domain, with remaining parts taken from reference TRBV11-2 and TRBJ2-7, reads EAGVAQSPRYKIIEKRQSVAFWCNPISGHATLYWYQQILGQGPKLLIQFQNNGVVDDSQLPKDRFSAERLKGVDSTLKIQPAKLEDSAVYLCASSFSGTDPYEQYFGPGTRLTVT.

The chain combines TRBV4-3 with TRBJ1-2, with D possibly being TRBD1 (5 bases). The CDR3 runs to 14 residues. Germline-derived CDR1 and CDR2 are LGHNA and YSLEER. The V end lost 5 bases, the J end lost 5 bases, and 15 bases lay between the germline ends. CDR3 DNA: TGCGCCAGCAGCGGAGGTTGGAGGGGTTATGGCTACACCTTC. This encodes CASSGGWRGYGYTF.

The DNA for the CDR3 is TGTGCCAGCAGCCATTGGCAGAACACTGAAGCTTTCTTT. It translates to CASSHWQNTEAFF. The chain uses TRBV3-1 (or the pseudogene TRBV3-2) and TRBJ1-1; D gene unclear. Trimming left V 3 bases short and J 1 base short, with 6 bases between. The CDR3 extends over 13 amino acids. Germline V gene lookup returns CDR1 LGHDT and CDR2 YNNKEL (reference sequence).

This rearrangement joins TRBV7-9 to TRBJ2-3; tentative D call: TRBD2 (6 bases). V lost 4 bases and J lost 2, with 16 bases in between. From germline, CDR1 is SEHNR and CDR2 FQNEAQ (reference sequence). The CDR3 is 16 amino acids. The CDR3 is CASSSPMGGDTDTQYF. In DNA, the CDR3 is TGTGCCAGCAGCTCCCCCATGGGCGGGGACACAGATACGCAGTATTTT.

The chain couples TRBV5-4 to TRBJ1-4; 11 bases align to TRBD1. The CDR3 has 18 residues. The germline V gene has CDR1 SGHNT and CDR2 YYREEE (reference sequence). J gave up 6 bases and V 4 bases, and 14 bases lay outside the gene matches. CDR3 loop: CASSGTGTGGIVDEKLFF. The CDR3 bases are TGTGCCAGCAGCGGTACCGGGACAGGGGGTATTGTTGATGAAAAACTGTTTTTT. Complete variable domain (other parts from reference TRBV5-4 and TRBJ1-4): ETGVTQSPTHLIKTRGQQVTLRCSSQSGHNTVSWYQQALGQGPQFIFQYYREEENGRGNFPPRFSGLQFPNYSSELNVNALELDDSALYLCASSGTGTGGIVDEKLFFGSGTQLSVL.

The genes are TRBV19 and TRBJ2-7, with D unclear. The CDR3 has 15 residues. Germline CDR1 and CDR2: LNHDA and SQIVND (reference sequence). The V end lost 3 bases, the J end lost 0 bases, and 12 bases lay between the germline ends. CDR3 in amino acids: CASSILTASSYEQYF. The CDR3 region has the DNA TGTGCCAGTAGTATTCTTACAGCCAGCTCCTACGAGCAGTACTTC.

The CDR3: CASSYSGLTSTDTQYF. CDR3 nucleotide sequence: TGTGCCAGCAGTTACTCCGGGTTGACTAGCACAGATACGCAGTATTTT. The chain recombines TRBV6-5 with TRBJ2-3, with unresolved D. The V end was cut by 0 bases, the J end by 0 bases, with 10 bases between. Germline CDR1 is MNHEY and CDR2 is SVGAGI. This CDR3 contains 16 residues.

The chain combines TRBV6-6 with TRBJ2-3; 7 bases agree with TRBD1. The length of the CDR3 is 13 residues. Germline CDR1 and CDR2: MNHNY and SVGAGI (reference sequence). Trimming cost V 5 bases and J 7 bases; bases outside gene matches: 6. DNA for the CDR3: TGTGCCAGCAGTAGAGGGGGCTTTAATACGCAGTATTTT. Translated, it gives CASSRGGFNTQYF.

V usage is TRBV4-3 and J usage is TRBJ2-7, with 7 nucleotides matching TRBD1. Per germline, CDR1 LGHNA and CDR2 YSLEER. V was clipped by 0 bases and J by 1 base; unmatched bases: 15. The length of the CDR3 is 19 residues. This CDR3 reads CASSQDLLSGQDRSYEQYF. CDR3 in DNA: TGCGCCAGCAGCCAAGATCTGTTGTCTGGACAGGACAGATCCTACGAGCAGTACTTC.

The V gene is TRBV7-6, the J gene TRBJ1-1; D remains ambiguous. The CDR3 sequence is 11 residues long. With 3 bases removed from V and 11 bases from J, the gap between germline ends came to 10 bases. CDR1 SGHVS and CDR2 FNYEAQ come from the germline V gene. The CDR3 DNA sequence: TGTGCCAGCAGCTTCGAAGCCATGGCTTTCTTT. This gives the protein CASSFEAMAFF.

The chain employs TRBV7-8 and TRBJ2-3; 13 nucleotides line up with TRBD2. CDR3 length: 20 amino acids. Germline CDR1 reads SGHVS; CDR2 reads FQNEAQ. V dropped 5 bases and J dropped 4; count of bases not matched to a gene: 18. The CDR3 DNA reads TGTGCCAGCAGCCTAAGACTAGCGGGGGGCGGAGGTGGTTCGCCAGATACGCAGTATTTT. It codes for CASSLRLAGGGGGSPDTQYF.

The chain joins TRBV5-5 to TRBJ1-2; 8 nucleotides match TRBD1. This CDR3 comprises 14 residues. Germline V gives CDR1 SGHKS, CDR2 YYEKEE (reference sequence). J lost 2 bases, V lost 2 bases, and 2 bases had no gene match. The CDR3 loop reads CASSFGQGNYGYTF. The CDR3 region has the DNA TGTGCCAGCAGCTTCGGACAGGGAAACTATGGCTACACCTTC. Together with reference TRBV5-5 and TRBJ1-2, the CDR3 gives the full variable domain: DAGVTQSPTHLIKTRGQQVTLRCSPISGHKSVSWYQQVLGQGPQFIFQYYEKEERGRGNFPDRFSARQFPNYSSELNVNALLLGDSALYLCASSFGQGNYGYTFGSGTRLTVV.

A single count supports this clone. This chain joins TRBV20-1 and TRBJ2-5; D ambiguous. Germline V gene lookup returns CDR1 DFQATT and CDR2 SNEGSKA (reference sequence). CDR3 size: 11 residues. The V end lost 5 bases, the J end lost 5 bases, and 9 bases lay between the germline ends. DNA of the CDR3: TGCAGTGCTGAAAAACAGGAGACCCAGTACTTC. Residues: CSAEKQETQYF.

The chain uses TRBV9 and TRBJ1-2, with unresolved D. The V end was cut by 0 bases, the J end by 2 bases, with 11 bases between. Germline V gives CDR1 SGDLS, CDR2 YYNGEE. This CDR3 is built from 15 residues. CDR3 sequence reads: CASSVATSGNYGYTF. DNA for the CDR3: TGTGCCAGCAGCGTAGCTACATCGGGGAACTATGGCTACACCTTC.

This chain links TRBV10-3 with TRBJ2-1; TRBD1 is a possible D gene (5 bases). Germline lookup yields CDR1 ENHRY and CDR2 SYGVKD. The CDR3 loop spans 15 amino acids. V was pared by 7 bases and J by 4 bases, with 17 bases between. The CDR3 region is CAITSGLRDYNEQFF. Written as DNA, the CDR3 is TGTGCCATCACCTCAGGGTTGCGAGATTACAATGAGCAGTTCTTC.

This clone appeared a single time. The chain links TRBV2 to TRBJ1-4; D perhaps matches TRBD1 (6 bases). The V end was cut by 10 bases, the J end by 0 bases, with 9 bases between. The V gene's germline CDR1 is SNHLY and CDR2 FYNNEI. This CDR3 has 13 amino acids. CDR3 bases: TGTGCCAACACAGGGCCAACTAATGAAAAACTGTTTTTT. As protein: CANTGPTNEKLFF.

The chain couples TRBV7-8 to TRBJ1-4; 7 bases are shared with TRBD1. V shed 5 bases and J 8 bases; nucleotides not matched to a gene: 5. CDR1 is SGHVS, CDR2 FQNEAQ, per germline. This CDR3 has 13 amino acids. The CDR3 DNA follows: TGTGCCAGCAGCAGGGGGCCGGGGGAAAAACTGTTTTTT. The encoded protein is CASSRGPGEKLFF.

This clone was seen once. This sequence joins TRBV18 and TRBJ1-6, with a weak D call TRBD1 (6 bases). Trimming shortened V by 2 bases and J by 5 bases, and 16 bases separated the two germline ends. Germline loops: CDR1 KGHSH, CDR2 LQKENI. CDR3 length equals 17 residues. The DNA of the CDR3 is TGTGCCAGCTCACCAAGCTCCCCACAGGGAGATAATTCACCCCTCCACTTT. This translates into CASSPSSPQGDNSPLHF. Full variable domain (rest looked up from reference TRBV18 and TRBJ1-6): NAGVMQNPRHLVRRRGQEARLRCSPMKGHSHVYWYRQLPEEGLKFMVYLQKENIIDESGMPKERFSAEFPKEGPSILRIQQVVRGDSAAYFCASSPSSPQGDNSPLHFGNGTRLTVT.

This clone has just one count. The chain links TRBV20-1 to TRBJ1-6; maybe TRBD1 (6 bases). V lost 3 bases, J lost 7 bases, and 13 bases lay in between. CDR3 length equals 14 residues. CDR1 is DFQATT, CDR2 SNEGSKA, per germline (reference sequence). The DNA for the CDR3 is TGCAGTGCTAGTAGGCCGGGGGGCAATTCACCCCTCCACTTT. This gives the protein CSASRPGGNSPLHF.

The chain joins TRBV6-6 to TRBJ2-7, with a tentative D call TRBD1 (6 bases). V lost 2 bases, J lost 2 bases, and 16 bases lay in between. There are 16 residues in the CDR3. Germline V lookup: CDR1 MNHNY, CDR2 SVGAGI (reference sequence). The CDR3 protein is CASSYAYRDKTYEQYF. The CDR3, as DNA: TGTGCCAGCAGTTACGCATACCGGGACAAGACCTACGAGCAGTACTTC.

The chain links TRBV25-1 to TRBJ1-3; D call uncertain. Trimming cost V 10 bases and J 4 bases, with 8 bases left between them. Germline V lookup: CDR1 MGHDK, CDR2 SYGVNS. CDR3 length: 11 residues. The CDR3 nucleotides read TGTGCCACAGACACAGGAAACACCATATATTTT. Amino acids: CATDTGNTIYF.

The chain carries TRBV30 and TRBJ1-4, with 7 positions matching TRBD1. The V gene's germline CDR1 is GTSNPN and CDR2 SVGIG (reference sequence). This CDR3 is built from 15 residues. V shed 1 base, J shed 0 bases, and the junction held 2 bases outside the gene matches. The CDR3 nucleotides are TGTGCCTGGAGTGCGGGACAGTCAACTAATGAAAAACTGTTTTTT. Its protein is CAWSAGQSTNEKLFF.

The chain joins TRBV7-2 to TRBJ2-1; 12 positions agree with TRBD2. Germline assignment: CDR1 SGHTA and CDR2 FQGNSA. J lost 9 bases, V lost 4 bases, and 13 bases had no gene match. This CDR3 region has 17 residues. Written as DNA, the CDR3 is TGTGCCAGCAGCTCTTATCTAGCGGGGGGGATGATCGCTGAGCAGTTCTTC. Translated, it gives CASSSYLAGGMIAEQFF.

The chain uses TRBV19 and TRBJ2-1; D might be TRBD1 (6 bases). V lost 3 bases, J lost 9 bases, and 12 bases lay in between. The CDR3 has 13 residues. CDR1 LNHDA and CDR2 SQIVND come from the germline V gene (reference sequence). In DNA, the CDR3 is TGTGCCAGTAGTATCAAACAGGGCGGTGAGCAGTTCTTC. Its protein is CASSIKQGGEQFF. Full variable domain (outside the CDR3, taken from reference TRBV19 and TRBJ2-1): DGGITQSPKYLFRKEGQNVTLSCEQNLNHDAMYWYRQDPGQGLRLIYYSQIVNDFQKGDIAEGYSVSREKKESFPLTVTSAQKNPTAFYLCASSIKQGGEQFFGPGTRLTVL.

The chain joins TRBV5-1 to TRBJ2-5, with 7 bases that match TRBD2. Germline assignment: CDR1 SGHRS and CDR2 YFSETQ. There are 14 residues in the CDR3. The V gene end was trimmed by 6 bases and the J gene end by 5 bases; junction bases not matched to a gene: 10. Here the CDR3 DNA reads TGCGCCAGCAACCGGGCCCCGGGGGGTGAGACCCAGTACTTC. Residues: CASNRAPGGETQYF. The full variable domain, rest sourced from reference TRBV5-1 and TRBJ2-5, is KAGVTQTPRYLIKTRGQQVTLSCSPISGHRSVSWYQQTPGQGLQFLFEYFSETQRNKGNFPGRFSGRQFSNSRSEMNVSTLELGDSALYLCASNRAPGGETQYFGPGTRLLVL.

The rearrangement joins TRBV5-4 to TRBJ1-1; D ambiguous. The germline V and J ends were trimmed by 0 bases and 1 base, with 7 bases remaining between them. Germline V gene sequence: CDR1 SGHNT, CDR2 YYREEE (reference sequence). This CDR3 region has 14 residues. The CDR3 loop is CASSLGQENTEAFF. The CDR3 nucleotides are TGTGCCAGCAGCTTGGGGCAGGAGAACACTGAAGCTTTCTTT.

The chain is built from TRBV15 and TRBJ1-6; possibly TRBD1 for D (5 bases). This CDR3 contains 14 residues. CDR1 is LNHNV and CDR2 is YYDKDF in the germline V gene (reference sequence). The V end lost 1 base, the J end lost 14 bases, and 15 bases lay between the germline ends. CDR3 residues: CATSRGGTPGTLHF. The CDR3, as DNA: TGTGCCACCAGCAGAGGGGGCACCCCAGGAACCCTCCACTTT.

The rearrangement joins TRBV5-1 to TRBJ1-4; 8 bases line up with TRBD1. The CDR3 length is 17 residues. The V gene's germline CDR1 is SGHRS and CDR2 YFSETQ. V trimming: 0 bases; J trimming: 5 bases; junction bases outside the gene matches: 9. The CDR3 nucleotides are TGCGCCAGCAGCTTGGGCCGAGAGGACAGGGTAAATGAAAAACTGTTTTTT. Translating gives CASSLGREDRVNEKLFF. Supplemented by reference TRBV5-1 and TRBJ1-4, the full variable domain reads KAGVTQTPRYLIKTRGQQVTLSCSPISGHRSVSWYQQTPGQGLQFLFEYFSETQRNKGNFPGRFSGRQFSNSRSEMNVSTLELGDSALYLCASSLGREDRVNEKLFFGSGTQLSVL.

CDR3 DNA sequence: TGTGCCAGTAGTCATTCAGCGTACGGGACAGGGGGCGTTGGCTATGGCTACACCTTC. Protein product: CASSHSAYGTGGVGYGYTF. This chain uses TRBV19 with TRBJ1-2; 12 bases are a match to TRBD1. Germline V gene sequence: CDR1 LNHDA, CDR2 SQIVND (reference sequence). CDR3 size: 19 residues. After removal of 5 bases from V and 4 bases from J, the junction contained 17 bases not matched to a gene.